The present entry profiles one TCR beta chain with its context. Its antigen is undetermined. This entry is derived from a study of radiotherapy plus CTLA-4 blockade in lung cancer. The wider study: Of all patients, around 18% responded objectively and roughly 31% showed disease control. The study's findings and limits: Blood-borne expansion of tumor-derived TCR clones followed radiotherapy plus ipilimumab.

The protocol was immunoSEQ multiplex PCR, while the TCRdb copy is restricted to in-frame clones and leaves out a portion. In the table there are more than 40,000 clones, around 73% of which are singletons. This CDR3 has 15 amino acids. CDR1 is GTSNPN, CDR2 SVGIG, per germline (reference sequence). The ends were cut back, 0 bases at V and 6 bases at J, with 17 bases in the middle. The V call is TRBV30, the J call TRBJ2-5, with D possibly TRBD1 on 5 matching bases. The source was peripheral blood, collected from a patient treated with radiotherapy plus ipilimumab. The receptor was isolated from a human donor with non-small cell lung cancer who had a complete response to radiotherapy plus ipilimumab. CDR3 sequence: CAWSVSGARPKTQYF. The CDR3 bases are TGTGCCTGGAGTGTGAGTGGGGCGCGCCCAAAGACCCAGTACTTC.